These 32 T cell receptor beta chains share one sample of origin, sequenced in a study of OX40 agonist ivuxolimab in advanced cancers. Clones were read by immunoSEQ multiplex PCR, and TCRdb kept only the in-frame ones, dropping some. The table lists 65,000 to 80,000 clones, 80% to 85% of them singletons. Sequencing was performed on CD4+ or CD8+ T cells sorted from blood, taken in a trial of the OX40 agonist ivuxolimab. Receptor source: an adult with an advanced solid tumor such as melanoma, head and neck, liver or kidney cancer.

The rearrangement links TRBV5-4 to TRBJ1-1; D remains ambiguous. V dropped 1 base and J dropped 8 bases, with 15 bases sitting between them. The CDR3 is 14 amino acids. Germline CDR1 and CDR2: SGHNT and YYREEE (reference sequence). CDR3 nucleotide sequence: TGTGCCAGCAGCTTGCCCGGCTCTCTGGTCGAAGCTTTCTTT. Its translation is CASSLPGSLVEAFF.

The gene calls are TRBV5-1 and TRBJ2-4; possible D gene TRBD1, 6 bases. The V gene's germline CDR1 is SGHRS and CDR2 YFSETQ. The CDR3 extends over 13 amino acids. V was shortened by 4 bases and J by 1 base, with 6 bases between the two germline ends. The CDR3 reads CASSQGAKNIQYF. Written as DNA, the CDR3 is TGCGCCAGCAGCCAGGGGGCCAAAAACATTCAGTACTTC.

In nucleotides, the CDR3 is TGTGCCAGCAGTTTCTCGAAGGGCGTCACTGAAGCTTTCTTT. Translating it yields CASSFSKGVTEAFF. This chain links TRBV27 with TRBJ1-1, with D uncertain. CDR1 and CDR2 from the germline V gene are MNHEY and SMNVEV (reference sequence). This CDR3 has 14 amino acids. Trimming took off 3 bases at V and 4 bases at J, with 12 bases between the two ends.

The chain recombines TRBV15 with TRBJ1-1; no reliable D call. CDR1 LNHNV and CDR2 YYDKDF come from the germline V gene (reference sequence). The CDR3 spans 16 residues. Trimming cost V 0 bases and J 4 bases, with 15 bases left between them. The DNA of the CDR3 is TGTGCCACCAGCAGAGATCTGGTCCTCCGGGGCACTGAAGCTTTCTTT. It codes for CATSRDLVLRGTEAFF.

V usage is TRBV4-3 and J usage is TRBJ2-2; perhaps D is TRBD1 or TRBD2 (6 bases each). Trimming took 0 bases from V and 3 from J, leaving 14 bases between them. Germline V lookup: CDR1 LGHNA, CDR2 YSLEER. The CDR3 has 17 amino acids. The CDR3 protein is CASSQDPGGSYTGELFF. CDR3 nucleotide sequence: TGCGCCAGCAGCCAAGATCCCGGGGGCTCGTACACCGGGGAGCTGTTTTTT.

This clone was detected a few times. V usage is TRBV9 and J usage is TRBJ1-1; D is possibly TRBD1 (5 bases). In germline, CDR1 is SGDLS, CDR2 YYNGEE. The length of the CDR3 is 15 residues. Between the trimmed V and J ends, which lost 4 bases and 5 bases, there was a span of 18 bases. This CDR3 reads CASSPPGALGTEAFF. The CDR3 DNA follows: TGTGCCAGCAGCCCCCCCGGGGCCCTGGGAACTGAAGCTTTCTTT. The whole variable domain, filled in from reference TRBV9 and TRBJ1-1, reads DSGVTQTPKHLITATGQRVTLRCSPRSGDLSVYWYQQSLDQGLQFLIQYYNGEERAKGNILERFSAQQFPDLHSELNLSSLELGDSALYFCASSPPGALGTEAFFGQGTRLTVV.

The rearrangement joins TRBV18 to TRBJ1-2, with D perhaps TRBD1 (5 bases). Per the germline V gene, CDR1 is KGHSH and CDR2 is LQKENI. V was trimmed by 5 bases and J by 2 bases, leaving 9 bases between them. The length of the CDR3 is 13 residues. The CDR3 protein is CASSADTNYGYTF. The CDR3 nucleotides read TGTGCCAGCTCAGCGGACACCAACTATGGCTACACCTTC. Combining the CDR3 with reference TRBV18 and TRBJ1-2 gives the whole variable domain NAGVMQNPRHLVRRRGQEARLRCSPMKGHSHVYWYRQLPEEGLKFMVYLQKENIIDESGMPKERFSAEFPKEGPSILRIQQVVRGDSAAYFCASSADTNYGYTFGSGTRLTVV.

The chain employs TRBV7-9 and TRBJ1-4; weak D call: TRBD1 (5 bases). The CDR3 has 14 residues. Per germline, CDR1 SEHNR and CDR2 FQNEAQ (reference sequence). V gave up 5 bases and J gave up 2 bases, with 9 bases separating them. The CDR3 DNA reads TGTGCCAGCAGCAAGACAGTTACTAATGAAAAACTGTTTTTT. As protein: CASSKTVTNEKLFF.

CDR3: CASSLGRSNEKLFF. CDR3 sequence (DNA): TGTGCCAGCAGCCTGGGACGGTCTAATGAAAAACTGTTTTTT. The chain joins TRBV9 to TRBJ1-4, with TRBD1 as a possible D gene (5 bases). V lost 4 bases and J 3 bases, leaving 10 bases between the germline ends. The CDR3 totals 14 residues. Germline CDR1 is SGDLS and CDR2 is YYNGEE.

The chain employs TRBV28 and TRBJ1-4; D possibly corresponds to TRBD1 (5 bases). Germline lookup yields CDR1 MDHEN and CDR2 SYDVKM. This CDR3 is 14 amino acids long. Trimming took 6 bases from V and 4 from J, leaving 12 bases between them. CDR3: CASSSGFFNEKLFF. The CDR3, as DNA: TGTGCCAGCAGCTCAGGGTTTTTTAATGAAAAACTGTTTTTT.

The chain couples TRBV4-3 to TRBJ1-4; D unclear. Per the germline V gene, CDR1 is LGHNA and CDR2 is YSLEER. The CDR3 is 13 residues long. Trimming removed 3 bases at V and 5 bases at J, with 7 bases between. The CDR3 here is CASSQDGNEKLFF. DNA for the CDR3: TGCGCCAGCAGCCAGGATGGAAATGAAAAACTGTTTTTT.

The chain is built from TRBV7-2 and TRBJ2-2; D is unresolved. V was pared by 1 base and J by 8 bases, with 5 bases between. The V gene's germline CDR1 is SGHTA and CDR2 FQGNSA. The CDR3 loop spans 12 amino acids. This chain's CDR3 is CASSLGVGELFF. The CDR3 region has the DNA TGTGCCAGCAGCTTAGGGGTAGGGGAGCTGTTTTTT.

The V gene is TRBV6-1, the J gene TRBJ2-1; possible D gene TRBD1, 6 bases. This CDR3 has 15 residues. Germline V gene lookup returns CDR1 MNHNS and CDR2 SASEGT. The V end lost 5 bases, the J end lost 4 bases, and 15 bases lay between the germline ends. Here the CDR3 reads CASSQGRGGYNEQFF. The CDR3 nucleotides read TGTGCCAGCAGTCAGGGACGAGGGGGATACAATGAGCAGTTCTTC.

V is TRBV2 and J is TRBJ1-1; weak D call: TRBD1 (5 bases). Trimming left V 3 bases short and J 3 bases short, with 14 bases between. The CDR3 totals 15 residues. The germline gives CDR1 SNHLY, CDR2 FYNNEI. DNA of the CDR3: TGTGCCAGCAGTGAGCTACGACAGAGTGACACTGAAGCTTTCTTT. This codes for CASSELRQSDTEAFF.

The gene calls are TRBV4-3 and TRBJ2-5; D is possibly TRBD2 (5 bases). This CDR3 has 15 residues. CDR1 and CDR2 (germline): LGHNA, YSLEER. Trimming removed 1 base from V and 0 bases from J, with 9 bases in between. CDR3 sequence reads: CASSQGAGYQETQYF. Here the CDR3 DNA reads TGCGCCAGCAGCCAAGGGGCGGGCTACCAAGAGACCCAGTACTTC.

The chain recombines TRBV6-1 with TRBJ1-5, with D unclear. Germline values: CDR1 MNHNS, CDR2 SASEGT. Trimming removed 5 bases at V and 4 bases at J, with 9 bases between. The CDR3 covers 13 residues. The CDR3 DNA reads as TGTGCCAGCAGTAACTGGTCAAATCAGCCCCAGCATTTT. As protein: CASSNWSNQPQHF.

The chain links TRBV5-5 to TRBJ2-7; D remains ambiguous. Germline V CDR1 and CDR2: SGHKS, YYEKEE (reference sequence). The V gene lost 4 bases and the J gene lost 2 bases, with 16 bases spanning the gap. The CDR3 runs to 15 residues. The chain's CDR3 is CASSSSGSLPYEQYF. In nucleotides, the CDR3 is TGTGCCAGCAGCAGCTCCGGGTCCCTTCCCTACGAGCAGTACTTC.

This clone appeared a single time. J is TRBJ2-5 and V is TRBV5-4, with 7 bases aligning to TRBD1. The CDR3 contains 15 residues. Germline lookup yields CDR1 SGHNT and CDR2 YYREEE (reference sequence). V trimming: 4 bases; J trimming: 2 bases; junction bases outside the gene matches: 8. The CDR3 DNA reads TGTGCCAGCAGCCCCGGGACAGAAATACAAGAGACCCAGTACTTC. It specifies CASSPGTEIQETQYF. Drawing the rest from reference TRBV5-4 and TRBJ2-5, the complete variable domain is ETGVTQSPTHLIKTRGQQVTLRCSSQSGHNTVSWYQQALGQGPQFIFQYYREEENGRGNFPPRFSGLQFPNYSSELNVNALELDDSALYLCASSPGTEIQETQYFGPGTRLLVL.

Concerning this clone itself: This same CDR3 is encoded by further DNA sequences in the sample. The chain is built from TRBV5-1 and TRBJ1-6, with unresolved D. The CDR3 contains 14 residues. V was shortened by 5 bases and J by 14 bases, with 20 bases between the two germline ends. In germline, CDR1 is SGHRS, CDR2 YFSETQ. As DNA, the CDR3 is TGCGCCAGCAGAGGAAGCGCCCTAATGGGGTCCCTCCACTTT. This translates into CASRGSALMGSLHF.

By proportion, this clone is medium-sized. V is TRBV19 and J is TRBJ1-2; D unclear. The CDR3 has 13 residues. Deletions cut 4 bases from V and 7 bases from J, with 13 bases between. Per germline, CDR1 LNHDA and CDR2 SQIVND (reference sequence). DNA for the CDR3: TGTGCCAGTAGTAACGTGCAGGTTGCTGGCTACACCTTC. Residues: CASSNVQVAGYTF.

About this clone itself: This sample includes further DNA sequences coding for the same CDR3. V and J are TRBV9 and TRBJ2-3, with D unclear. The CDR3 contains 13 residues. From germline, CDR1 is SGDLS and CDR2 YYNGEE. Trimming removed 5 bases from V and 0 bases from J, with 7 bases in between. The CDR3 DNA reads TGTGCCAGCAGTGTAACTAGCACAGATACGCAGTATTTT. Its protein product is CASSVTSTDTQYF.

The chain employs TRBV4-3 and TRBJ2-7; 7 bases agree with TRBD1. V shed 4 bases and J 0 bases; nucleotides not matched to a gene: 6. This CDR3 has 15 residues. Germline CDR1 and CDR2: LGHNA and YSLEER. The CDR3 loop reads CASSPGDSSSYEQYF. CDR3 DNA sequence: TGCGCCAGCAGCCCCGGGGACAGCAGCTCCTACGAGCAGTACTTC.

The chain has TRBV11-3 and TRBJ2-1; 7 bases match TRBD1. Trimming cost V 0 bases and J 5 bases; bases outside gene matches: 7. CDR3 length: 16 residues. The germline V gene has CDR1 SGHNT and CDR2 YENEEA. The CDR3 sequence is CASSLDGDRPNNEQFF. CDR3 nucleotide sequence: TGTGCCAGCAGCTTAGATGGGGACAGACCTAACAATGAGCAGTTCTTC.

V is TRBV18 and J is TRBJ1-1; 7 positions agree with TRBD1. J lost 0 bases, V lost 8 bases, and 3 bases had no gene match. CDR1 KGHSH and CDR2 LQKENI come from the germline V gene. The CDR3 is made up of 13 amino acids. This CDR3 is CASRDSLNTEAFF. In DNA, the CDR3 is TGTGCCAGCCGGGACAGTTTGAACACTGAAGCTTTCTTT. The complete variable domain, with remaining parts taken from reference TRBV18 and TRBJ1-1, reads NAGVMQNPRHLVRRRGQEARLRCSPMKGHSHVYWYRQLPEEGLKFMVYLQKENIIDESGMPKERFSAEFPKEGPSILRIQQVVRGDSAAYFCASRDSLNTEAFFGQGTRLTVV.

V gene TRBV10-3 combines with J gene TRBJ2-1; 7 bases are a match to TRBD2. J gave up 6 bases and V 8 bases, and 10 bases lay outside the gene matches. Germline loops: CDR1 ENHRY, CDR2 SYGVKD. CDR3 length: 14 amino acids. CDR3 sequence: CAIARAGAVNEQFF. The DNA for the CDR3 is TGTGCCATCGCTCGCGCGGGAGCGGTCAATGAGCAGTTCTTC.

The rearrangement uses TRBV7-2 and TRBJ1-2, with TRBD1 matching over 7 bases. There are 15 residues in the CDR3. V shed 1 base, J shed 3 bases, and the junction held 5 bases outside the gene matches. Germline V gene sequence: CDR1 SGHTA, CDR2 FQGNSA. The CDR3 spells CASSLVGRGDYGYTF. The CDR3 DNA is TGTGCCAGCAGCTTAGTCGGCAGGGGGGACTATGGCTACACCTTC.

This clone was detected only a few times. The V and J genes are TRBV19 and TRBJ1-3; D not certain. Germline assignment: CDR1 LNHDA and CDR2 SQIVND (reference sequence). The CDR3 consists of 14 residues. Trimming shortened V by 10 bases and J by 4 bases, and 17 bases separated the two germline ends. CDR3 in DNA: TGTGCCACCACAGTTCGAGGTCCCGGAAACACCATATATTTT. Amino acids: CATTVRGPGNTIYF.

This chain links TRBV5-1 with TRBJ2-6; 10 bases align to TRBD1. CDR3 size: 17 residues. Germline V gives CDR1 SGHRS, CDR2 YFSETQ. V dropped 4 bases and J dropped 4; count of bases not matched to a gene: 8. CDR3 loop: CASSGGQGKSGANVLTF. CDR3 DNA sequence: TGCGCCAGCAGCGGGGGACAGGGGAAGTCCGGGGCCAACGTCCTGACTTTC.

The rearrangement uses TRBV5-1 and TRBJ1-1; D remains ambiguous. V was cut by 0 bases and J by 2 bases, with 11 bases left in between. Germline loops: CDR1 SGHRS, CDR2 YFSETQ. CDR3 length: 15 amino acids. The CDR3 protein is CASSLGVGVNTEAFF. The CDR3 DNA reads TGCGCCAGCAGCTTGGGGGTAGGAGTCAACACTGAAGCTTTCTTT.

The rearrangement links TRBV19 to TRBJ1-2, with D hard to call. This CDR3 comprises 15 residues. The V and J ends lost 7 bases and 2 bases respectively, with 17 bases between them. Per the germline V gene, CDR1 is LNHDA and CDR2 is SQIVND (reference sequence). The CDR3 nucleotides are TGTGCCAGTATCCGAAGTACAGACACGAACTATGGCTACACCTTC. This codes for CASIRSTDTNYGYTF.

In DNA, the CDR3 is TGCGCCAGCAGCTGGCGGGCTACCTCCTACGAGCAGTACTTC. Its translation is CASSWRATSYEQYF. The chain links TRBV5-1 to TRBJ2-7; possible D gene TRBD2, 5 bases. The CDR3 sequence is 14 residues long. The V end lost 3 bases, the J end lost 0 bases, and 10 bases lay between the germline ends. Germline V lookup: CDR1 SGHRS, CDR2 YFSETQ.

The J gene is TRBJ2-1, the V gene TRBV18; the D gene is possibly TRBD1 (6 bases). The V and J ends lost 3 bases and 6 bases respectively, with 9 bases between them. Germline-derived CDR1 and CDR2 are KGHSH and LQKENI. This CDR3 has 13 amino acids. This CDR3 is CASSPTGLNEQFF. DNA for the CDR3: TGTGCCAGCTCACCGACAGGACTCAATGAGCAGTTCTTC.